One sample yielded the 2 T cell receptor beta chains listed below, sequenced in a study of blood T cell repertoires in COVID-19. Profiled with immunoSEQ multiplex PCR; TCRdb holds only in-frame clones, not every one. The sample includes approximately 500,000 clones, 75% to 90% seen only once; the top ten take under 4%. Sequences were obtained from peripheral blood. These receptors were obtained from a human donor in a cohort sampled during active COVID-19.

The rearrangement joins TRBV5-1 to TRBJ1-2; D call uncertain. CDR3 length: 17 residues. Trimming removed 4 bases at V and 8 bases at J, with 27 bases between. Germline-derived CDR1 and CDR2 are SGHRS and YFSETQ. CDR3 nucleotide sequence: TGCGCCAGCAGCGCGGAAGAGGCACTAGGACCGCTTTCGGGCTACACCTTC. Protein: CASSAEEALGPLSGYTF.

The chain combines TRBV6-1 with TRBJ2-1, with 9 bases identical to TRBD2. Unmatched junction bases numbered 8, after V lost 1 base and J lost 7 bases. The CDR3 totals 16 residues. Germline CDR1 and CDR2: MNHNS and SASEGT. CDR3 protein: CASSEGPGLAENEQFF. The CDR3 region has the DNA TGTGCCAGCAGTGAAGGGCCGGGACTAGCAGAAAATGAGCAGTTCTTC.